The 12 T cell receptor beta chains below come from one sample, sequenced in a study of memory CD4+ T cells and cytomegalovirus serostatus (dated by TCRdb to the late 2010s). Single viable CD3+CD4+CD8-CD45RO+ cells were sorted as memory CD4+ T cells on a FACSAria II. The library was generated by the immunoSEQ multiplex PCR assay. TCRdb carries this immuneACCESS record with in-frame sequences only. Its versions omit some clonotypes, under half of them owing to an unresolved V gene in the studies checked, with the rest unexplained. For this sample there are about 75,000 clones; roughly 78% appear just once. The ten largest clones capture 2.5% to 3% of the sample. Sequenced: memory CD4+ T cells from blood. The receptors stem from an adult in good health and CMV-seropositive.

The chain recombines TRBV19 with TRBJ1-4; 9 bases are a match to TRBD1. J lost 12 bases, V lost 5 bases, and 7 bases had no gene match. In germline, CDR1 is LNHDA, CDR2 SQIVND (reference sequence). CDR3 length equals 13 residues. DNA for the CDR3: TGTGCCAGTAGTGCCCGGGACAGGGTGGAACTGTTTTTT. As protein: CASSARDRVELFF.

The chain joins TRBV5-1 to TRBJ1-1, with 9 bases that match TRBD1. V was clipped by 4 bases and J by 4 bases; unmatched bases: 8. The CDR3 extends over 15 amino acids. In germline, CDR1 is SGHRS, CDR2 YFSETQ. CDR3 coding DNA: TGCGCCAGCAGCCAACGACAGGGGGTAGGCACTGAAGCTTTCTTT. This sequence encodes CASSQRQGVGTEAFF.

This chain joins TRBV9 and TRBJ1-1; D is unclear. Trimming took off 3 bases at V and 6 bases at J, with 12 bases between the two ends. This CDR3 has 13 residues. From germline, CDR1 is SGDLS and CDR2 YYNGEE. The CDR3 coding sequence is TGTGCCAGCAGCGAGCAGCCGGGCTCTGAAGCTTTCTTT. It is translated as CASSEQPGSEAFF.

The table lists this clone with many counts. The CDR3 DNA reads TGTGCCAGTAGTTTACAGGGAAGCACTGAAGCTTTCTTT. It yields the protein CASSLQGSTEAFF. The chain combines TRBV19 with TRBJ1-1; D possibly corresponds to TRBD1 (6 bases). Trimming removed 5 bases at V and 4 bases at J, with 11 bases between. CDR3 size: 13 residues. Germline CDR1 reads LNHDA; CDR2 reads SQIVND (reference sequence). The whole variable domain, filled in from reference TRBV19 and TRBJ1-1, reads DGGITQSPKYLFRKEGQNVTLSCEQNLNHDAMYWYRQDPGQGLRLIYYSQIVNDFQKGDIAEGYSVSREKKESFPLTVTSAQKNPTAFYLCASSLQGSTEAFFGQGTRLTVV.

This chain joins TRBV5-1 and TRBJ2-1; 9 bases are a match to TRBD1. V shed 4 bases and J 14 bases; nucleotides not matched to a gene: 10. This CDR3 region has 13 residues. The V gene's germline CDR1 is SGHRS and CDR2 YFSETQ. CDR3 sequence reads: CASSKGQGGLKFF. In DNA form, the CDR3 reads TGCGCCAGCAGCAAGGGACAGGGAGGACTGAAGTTCTTC.

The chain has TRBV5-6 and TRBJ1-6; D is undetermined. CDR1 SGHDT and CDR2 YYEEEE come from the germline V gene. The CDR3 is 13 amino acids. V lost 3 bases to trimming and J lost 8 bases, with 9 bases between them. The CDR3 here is CASSYSNDSPLHF. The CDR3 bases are TGTGCCAGCAGCTACAGTAATGATTCACCCCTCCACTTT.

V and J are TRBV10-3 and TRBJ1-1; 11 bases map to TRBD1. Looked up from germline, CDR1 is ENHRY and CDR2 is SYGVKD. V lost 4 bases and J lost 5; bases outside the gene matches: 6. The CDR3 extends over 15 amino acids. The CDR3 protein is CAISAAGTGGTEAFF. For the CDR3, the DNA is TGTGCCATCAGTGCGGCAGGGACAGGGGGGACTGAAGCTTTCTTT.

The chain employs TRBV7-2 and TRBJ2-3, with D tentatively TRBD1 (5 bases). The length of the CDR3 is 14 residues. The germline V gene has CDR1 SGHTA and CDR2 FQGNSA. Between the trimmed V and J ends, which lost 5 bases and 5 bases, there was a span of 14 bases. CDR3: CASSPSWGGDTQYF. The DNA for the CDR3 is TGTGCCAGCAGCCCCTCCTGGGGCGGAGATACGCAGTATTTT.

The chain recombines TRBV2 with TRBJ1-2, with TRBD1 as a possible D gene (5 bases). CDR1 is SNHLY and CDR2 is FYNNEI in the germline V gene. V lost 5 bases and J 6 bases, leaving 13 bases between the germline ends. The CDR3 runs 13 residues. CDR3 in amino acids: CASSRAQGDGYTF. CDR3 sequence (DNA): TGTGCCAGCAGTAGGGCTCAAGGGGATGGCTACACCTTC.

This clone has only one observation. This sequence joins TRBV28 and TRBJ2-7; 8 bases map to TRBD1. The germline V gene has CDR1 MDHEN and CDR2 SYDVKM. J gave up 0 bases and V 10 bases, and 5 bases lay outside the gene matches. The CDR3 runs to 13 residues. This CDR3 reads CATGDRSSYEQYF. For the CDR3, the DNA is TGTGCCACCGGGGACAGGAGCTCCTACGAGCAGTACTTC.

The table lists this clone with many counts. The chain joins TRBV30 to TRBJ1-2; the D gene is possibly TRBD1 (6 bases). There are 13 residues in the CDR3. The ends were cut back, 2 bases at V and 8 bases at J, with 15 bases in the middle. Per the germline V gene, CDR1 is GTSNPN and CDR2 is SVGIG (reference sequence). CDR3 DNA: TGTGCCTGGAGTACGCCATTGGGGGGCGGCTACACCTTC. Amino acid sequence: CAWSTPLGGGYTF.

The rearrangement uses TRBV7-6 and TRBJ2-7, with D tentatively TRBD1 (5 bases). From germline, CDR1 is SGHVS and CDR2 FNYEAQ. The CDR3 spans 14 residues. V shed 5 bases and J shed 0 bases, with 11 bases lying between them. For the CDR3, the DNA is TGTGCCAGCAGCGCCCAGGGCAACTCCTACGAGCAGTACTTC. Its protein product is CASSAQGNSYEQYF.